A single sample gave rise to the 11 T cell receptor beta chains below, sequenced in a study of CD8+CD57+ T cells in acquired aplastic anemia. Genomic DNA, serving as template, underwent TCR beta VDJ and CDR3 profiling. TCRdb re-derived calls from the reads in MiXCR, one entry per CDR3 protein. This table holds roughly 130,000 distinct CDR3 sequences, about 46% found once. Sequenced input: sorted CD4+, CD8+, or CD8+CD57+ T cells (not recorded which) from PBMCs. Receptors originate from a human donor in good health, serving as a control.

Notes on this clonotype: The germline gene is not matched at one end of the junction; a read error may be the cause. J is TRBJ1-5 and V is TRBV7-1, with no clear D. TRBV7-1 is assigned to the ORF class and has an uncertain function. The CDR3 runs to 14 residues. The DNA for the CDR3 is TGTGCCAGCAGCGCAGCGGATAGCAATCAGCCCCAGCATTTT. This translates into CASSAADSNQPQHF.

The chain carries TRBV9 and TRBJ2-2, with TRBD2 matching 13 bases. Germline CDR1 reads SGDLS; CDR2 reads YYNGEE. Germline trimming cut 3 bases from V and 3 bases from J; bases unmatched to any gene: 11. This CDR3 region has 19 residues. In DNA, the CDR3 is TGTGCCAGCAGCGGCCCCAGGACTAGCGGGGGATTCGACACCGGGGAGCTGTTTTTT. The encoded protein is CASSGPRTSGGFDTGELFF.

This CDR3 is CASSDGGLEQYF. DNA of the CDR3: TGTGCCAGCAGTGACGGGGGCCTCGAGCAGTACTTC. V and J are TRBV2 and TRBJ2-7; perhaps D is TRBD1 or TRBD2 (6 bases each). This CDR3 contains 12 residues. Per germline, CDR1 SNHLY and CDR2 FYNNEI. Trimming shortened V by 3 bases and J by 6 bases, and 9 bases separated the two germline ends.

The gene calls are TRBV15 and TRBJ2-7, with 10 nucleotides matching TRBD1. Trimming at V came to 3 bases and at J to 5 bases, leaving 10 bases not matched to a gene. CDR3 size: 16 residues. Germline CDR1 reads LNHNV; CDR2 reads YYDKDF (reference sequence). DNA for the CDR3: TGTGCCACCAGCAGTCAATGGGGACAGGGGAGCAACGAGCAGTACTTC. Translated: CATSSQWGQGSNEQYF.

The J gene is TRBJ2-7, the V gene TRBV27; 7 bases agree with TRBD1. The CDR3 length is 13 residues. The J segment lost 4 bases and the V segment lost 4 bases, leaving 4 bases of the junction unmatched. Looked up from germline, CDR1 is MNHEY and CDR2 is SMNVEV (reference sequence). Here the CDR3 DNA reads TGTGCCAGCAGTTGGGACAGCCTTTACGAGCAGTACTTC. This codes for CASSWDSLYEQYF.

The chain carries TRBV10-3 and TRBJ2-1; 11 nucleotides align to TRBD2. CDR3 size: 15 residues. Germline V gene data show CDR1 as ENHRY and CDR2 as SYGVKD. V dropped 10 bases and J dropped 5; count of bases not matched to a gene: 10. CDR3: CASSRGTSGDNEQFF. CDR3 DNA sequence: TGTGCCAGCAGCCGAGGGACTAGCGGAGACAATGAGCAGTTCTTC.

The chain links TRBV4-1 to TRBJ1-2, with D perhaps TRBD1 (5 bases). CDR1 and CDR2 from the germline V gene are MGHRA and YSYEKL. The CDR3 contains 14 residues. V lost 0 bases and J lost 8, with 13 bases in between. The CDR3 region is CASSQDLGARGYTF. CDR3 DNA: TGCGCCAGCAGCCAAGATTTAGGGGCGCGGGGCTACACCTTC.

This clonotype was seen only once. The chain employs TRBV7-3 and TRBJ2-5, with 7 bases identical to TRBD1. V was pared by 1 base and J by 4 bases, with 6 bases of the junction left unmatched. This CDR3 has 15 residues. Per the germline V gene, CDR1 is SGHTA and CDR2 is FQGTGA. CDR3 loop: CASSLIGTVTETQYF. The CDR3 DNA reads TGTGCCAGCAGCTTAATCGGGACAGTCACAGAGACCCAGTACTTC.

The V gene is TRBV24-1, the J gene TRBJ1-1; 7 bases are a match to TRBD1. Germline V gene data show CDR1 as KGHDR and CDR2 as SFDVKD. The CDR3 consists of 15 residues. The V and J ends lost 5 bases and 2 bases, in that order; junction bases with no gene match: 7. The CDR3 loop reads CATSVLRDSNTEAFF. In nucleotides, the CDR3 is TGTGCCACCAGTGTTCTCCGGGACAGTAACACTGAAGCTTTCTTT.

CDR3 DNA: TGTGCCACCAGCAGAGACGCAGGGGACGAGCAGTACTTC. Encoded protein: CATSRDAGDEQYF. The chain links TRBV15 to TRBJ2-7, with a possible D match to TRBD1 (6 bases). The CDR3 has 13 residues. The germline gives CDR1 LNHNV, CDR2 YYDKDF (reference sequence). Trimming took 0 bases from V and 5 from J, leaving 8 bases between them. Filled out from reference TRBV15 and TRBJ2-7, the complete variable domain reads DAMVIQNPRYQVTQFGKPVTLSCSQTLNHNVMYWYQQKSSQAPKLLFHYYDKDFNNEADTPDNFQSRRPNTSFCFLDIRSPGLGDTAMYLCATSRDAGDEQYFGPGTRLTVT.

This clonotype was observed a handful of times. The chain combines TRBV7-9 with TRBJ1-2, with a tentative D call TRBD1 (5 bases). Trimming removed 6 bases from V and 5 bases from J, with 19 bases in between. The CDR3 is 15 amino acids. From germline, CDR1 is SEHNR and CDR2 FQNEAQ (reference sequence). CDR3 protein: CASSPAGGGGYGYTF. The CDR3, as DNA: TGTGCCAGCAGTCCCGCCGGGGGTGGAGGGTATGGCTACACCTTC.